Described below is a single T cell receptor (beta chain) sequence and its context. This clone was picked up a small number of times. Its antigen is not yet known. Within one base of it there is no much larger clone, and no base qualities were kept. This specimen's time point label, per the study, means: approximately 25 months on ibrutinib. Roughly 2 micrograms of genomic DNA were extracted from cryopreserved PBMCs for TCR beta library preparation. Longitudinal blood samples from CLL patients on ibrutinib monotherapy were analyzed using high-throughput TCR beta sequencing. The patients took part in an open-label, single-center phase 2 trial of ibrutinib monotherapy. The data were taken from a study of cytotoxic CD8 clonotypes in ibrutinib-treated CLL (dated by TCRdb to about 2021). About the study as a whole: The cohort had around twelve relapsed/refractory and 15 treatment-naive patients; 17 to 18 were IGHV unmutated. Every remission and progressive disease sample was obtained while ibrutinib was still being received by the patients. Of the roughly 86 people in the trial, approximately 26 had longitudinal samples available. An average of about 250,000 productive templates and about 100,000 productive rearrangements was obtained per sample. Cryopreserved peripheral blood mononuclear cells were collected before treatment, at response, and at either disease progression or sustained remission. Response samples were taken after a median of approximately 13 months on treatment, ranging from about 6 to 40 months. Responses were partial in roughly 24 patients and complete in 2; after median approximately 66 months follow-up, around 15 stayed in remission and about twelve progressed. Broader findings and caveats from the paper: Public clonotypes were rare and either contracted or stayed stable during treatment, and the rise in clonality at ibrutinib response reflected the expansion of private clonotypes. Clonality rose at ibrutinib response, remained stable during sustained remission, and dropped back toward baseline at progression. Lymph node repertoires were not examined, and the timing of sampling was not matched between patients in sustained remission and those whose disease progressed. Baseline clonality was found to be higher than that of age-matched healthy donors and was strongly correlated with circulating CD8+ T-cell counts.

The germline V gene sets CDR1 to KGHSH and CDR2 to LQKENI. The CDR3, from cysteine to phenylalanine, totals 14 residues. Just the 42-base CDR3 DNA is kept, in frame starting at base 1. V loses 6 bases of germline sequence and J loses 0 bases, and the interval between the two ends is 8 bases. The goal of deep resolution MiSeq sequencing was a depth between 1 in 1 million and 1 in 200,000 T cells, and coverage averaged 10x per clonotype. TCR beta libraries were generated with the immunoSEQ hsTCRB Kit. The study's processing was this. The data were analyzed with ImmunoSEQ Analyzer and ImmunoSEQ Data Assistant, and V, D and J gene assignments followed IMGT definitions. Clonality, which ranges from 0 to 1, was calculated as one minus the normalized Shannon entropy of productive rearrangement frequencies. Public clonotype analysis was restricted to overrepresented clonotypes comprising at least 0.05% of each patient's repertoire. Around 14 repertoires from age-matched healthy donors, obtained from immuneACCESS, served as clonality controls. The table was pulled from immuneACCESS by TCRdb, which kept in-frame rearrangements only. Such tables lose some clones; where checked, under half of the loss comes from unresolved V genes, and the rest has no known cause. The V and J calls and clone size come from that table; D and trimming were worked out from the DNA. Within this sample are 110,000 to 150,000 clones, with about three quarters of them counted one time only. The ten most abundant clones make up 4.5% to 6.5% of the sample.

The source is a human donor with chronic lymphocytic leukemia. The sequencing here drew on PBMCs, taken after 24 months of ibrutinib treatment. The sequence joins TRBV18 to TRBJ2-2, with no reliable assignment of the D segment. In nucleotides, the sequence is TGTGCCAGCTCCACGGACCCGAACACCGGGGAGCTGTTTTTT. It codes for CASSTDPNTGELFF.